This entry lists 22 T cell receptor beta chains sequenced from one sample in a study of blood T cells in healthy people across ages. Sample-barcoded 5' priming and a J-beta primer mix drove a second PCR of roughly 7 to 11 cycles. TCRdb re-analysed the 5' RACE reads in MiXCR, keeping a single row per CDR3 protein. The sample carries around 1,700,000 distinct CDR3 sequences, about 28% recorded once. Sequenced input: blood. These receptors were collected from a woman in her twenties or thirties in good health.

The chain combines TRBV7-3 with TRBJ2-5; D is perhaps TRBD1 (6 bases). The J call may not be correct, given that the DNA end is closer to TRBJ2-7. The CDR3 runs 13 residues. Germline CDR1 reads SGHTA; CDR2 reads FQGTGA. This CDR3 is CASSPWVGGEQYF. CDR3 bases: TGTGCCAGCAGCCCCTGGGTAGGGGGCGAGCAGTACTTC.

V gene TRBV5-1 combines with J gene TRBJ2-1; a possible D gene is TRBD2 (5 bases). Between the trimmed V and J ends, which lost 0 bases and 9 bases, there was a span of 16 bases. The CDR3 length is 15 residues. Germline CDR1 is SGHRS and CDR2 is YFSETQ. The CDR3 DNA sequence: TGCGCCAGCAGCTTGGCTTTTGCGGGTCGCCTTGAGCAGTTCTTC. It is translated as CASSLAFAGRLEQFF.

V is TRBV12-3 or TRBV12-4 and J is TRBJ2-3; D is undetermined. The CDR3 is 15 amino acids. Deletions cut 7 bases from V and 1 base from J, with 15 bases between. CDR3: CASNPAGVGTDTQYF. CDR3 DNA: TGTGCCAGCAACCCAGCCGGAGTGGGCACAGATACGCAGTATTTT.

This clonotype has only a few counts. The V gene is TRBV10-3, the J gene TRBJ1-1; D not resolved. Germline CDR1 reads ENHRY; CDR2 reads SYGVKD. V dropped 6 bases and J dropped 1 base, with 3 bases sitting between them. This CDR3 spans 11 amino acids. CDR3 sequence: CAIRENTEAFF. The CDR3 coding sequence is TGTGCCATCAGAGAGAACACTGAAGCTTTCTTT.

The table lists this clonotype with many counts. The chain carries TRBV5-5 and TRBJ2-1, with 11 nucleotides matching TRBD2. The CDR3 length is 15 residues. CDR1 and CDR2 from the germline V gene are SGHKS and YYEKEE (reference sequence). After removal of 4 bases from V and 3 bases from J, the junction contained 3 bases not matched to a gene. The CDR3 region has the DNA TGTGCCAGCAGCACGGGACTAGCGGTCTACAATGAGCAGTTCTTC. Its translation is CASSTGLAVYNEQFF. The full variable domain, its missing parts supplied by reference TRBV5-5 and TRBJ2-1, is DAGVTQSPTHLIKTRGQQVTLRCSPISGHKSVSWYQQVLGQGPQFIFQYYEKEERGRGNFPDRFSARQFPNYSSELNVNALLLGDSALYLCASSTGLAVYNEQFFGPGTRLTVL.

As regards this clonotype: This could be a read error, since a much larger clone is one nucleotide away. V usage is TRBV29-1 and J usage is TRBJ1-2; perhaps TRBD1 as D (5 bases). In germline, CDR1 is SQVTM, CDR2 ANQGSEA. The CDR3 has 12 amino acids. The CDR3 spells CGVGAQNYGYTF. As DNA, the CDR3 is TGCGGCGTCGGGGCTCAGAACTATGGCTACACCTTC.

In its sample, this clonotype was seen a few times. The rearrangement uses TRBV29-1 and TRBJ1-1, with D uncertain. Germline loops: CDR1 SQVTM, CDR2 ANQGSEA. The CDR3 length is 12 residues. V lost 4 bases and J lost 1, with 7 bases in between. CDR3 nucleotide sequence: TGCAGCGTTGGATCAGAGAACACTGAAGCTTTCTTT. Translation: CSVGSENTEAFF.

This clonotype was seen more than once but under ten times. The chain has TRBV7-2 and TRBJ1-5, with D perhaps TRBD1 (5 bases). Germline lookup yields CDR1 SGHTA and CDR2 FQGNSA. This CDR3 region has 14 residues. V was cut by 3 bases and J by 7 bases, with 13 bases left in between. The DNA for the CDR3 is TGTGCCAGCAGCTTTACAGGTACGGAGCAGCCCCAGCATTTT. Residues: CASSFTGTEQPQHF.

This clonotype was counted ten times or more. The chain uses TRBV5-1 and TRBJ2-7; D gene unclear. Trimming took off 0 bases at V and 11 bases at J, with 12 bases between the two ends. The germline V gene encodes CDR1 SGHRS and CDR2 YFSETQ. The length of the CDR3 is 12 residues. DNA of the CDR3: TGCGCCAGCAGCTTGGATAAGTCAAGGGAGTACTTC. Translating gives CASSLDKSREYF.

This clonotype was seen only a few times. The chain recombines TRBV7-6 with TRBJ2-6; D not certain. V was shortened by 2 bases and J by 2 bases, with 10 bases between the two germline ends. This CDR3 is built from 16 residues. Germline CDR1 and CDR2: SGHVS and FNYEAQ. This chain's CDR3 is CASSLIVGPGANVLTF. CDR3 in DNA: TGTGCCAGCAGCTTAATAGTGGGCCCTGGGGCCAACGTCCTGACTTTC.

Remarks on this clonotype: This sequence may be a read error, since a much larger clone differs from it by one base. V gene TRBV12-3 or TRBV12-4 combines with J gene TRBJ2-3; TRBD2 agrees at 10 bases. With V trimmed by 5 bases and J by 2 bases, 7 bases remained unmatched. This CDR3 comprises 16 residues. The DNA of the CDR3 is TGTGCCAGCAGTCCCGGACTAGCGGTGAACACAGATACGCAGTATTTT. Translated: CASSPGLAVNTDTQYF.

This clonotype has at least ten counts. The chain has TRBV5-5 and TRBJ2-7, with 9 bases aligning to TRBD1. This CDR3 has 14 amino acids. Germline V CDR1 and CDR2: SGHKS, YYEKEE (reference sequence). Trimming removed 4 bases from V and 6 bases from J; junction bases left unmatched: 8. The CDR3: CASSPGTGRGEQYF. DNA of the CDR3: TGTGCCAGCAGCCCGGGGACAGGGCGAGGCGAGCAGTACTTC. Filled out from reference TRBV5-5 and TRBJ2-7, the complete variable domain reads DAGVTQSPTHLIKTRGQQVTLRCSPISGHKSVSWYQQVLGQGPQFIFQYYEKEERGRGNFPDRFSARQFPNYSSELNVNALLLGDSALYLCASSPGTGRGEQYFGPGTRLTVT.

This clonotype was recorded a few times. The V call is TRBV6-5, the J call TRBJ2-3, with D perhaps TRBD2 (7 bases). The CDR3 runs 16 residues. V was cut by 5 bases and J by 4 bases, with 19 bases left in between. In germline, CDR1 is MNHEY, CDR2 SVGAGI. The CDR3 DNA is TGTGCCAGCAGTCCCCATAGGGGGGGGCAAGCAGATACGCAGTATTTT. Protein: CASSPHRGGQADTQYF.

This clonotype was counted only a few times. The J gene is TRBJ1-6, the V gene TRBV13, with D maybe TRBD1 (6 bases). The CDR3 runs 14 residues. The germline CDR1 and CDR2 sequences are PRHDT and FYEKMQ (reference sequence). Trimming left V 5 bases short and J 10 bases short, with 15 bases between. The CDR3: CASSRLTGRSPLHF. The CDR3 bases are TGTGCCAGCAGCCGACTGACAGGAAGATCACCCCTCCACTTT.

This clonotype showed up just a few times. The V and J genes are TRBV20-1 and TRBJ2-7; 8 bases match TRBD1. CDR3 length: 14 residues. After removal of 6 bases from V and 2 bases from J, the junction contained 9 bases not matched to a gene. The germline gives CDR1 DFQATT, CDR2 SNEGSKA (reference sequence). For the CDR3, the DNA is TGCAGTGCCGTAGGACAGGGTTGGACCTACGAGCAGTACTTC. It yields the protein CSAVGQGWTYEQYF.

The V and J genes are TRBV7-9 and TRBJ1-4, with TRBD1 identical over 7 bases. Germline CDR1 and CDR2: SEHNR and FQNEAQ (reference sequence). CDR3 length: 16 amino acids. V gave up 5 bases and J gave up 6 bases; unmatched junction bases: 12. CDR3 amino acids: CASSPQRDSRHEKLFF. The DNA for the CDR3 is TGTGCCAGCAGCCCACAGCGGGACAGCCGACATGAAAAACTGTTTTTT.

The genes are TRBV20-1 and TRBJ2-3; 7 bases agree with TRBD2. There are 14 residues in the CDR3. Germline CDR1 and CDR2: DFQATT and SNEGSKA (reference sequence). V shed 4 bases, J shed 4 bases, and the junction held 8 bases outside the gene matches. The CDR3 spells CSAIWASGADTQYF. The CDR3 bases are TGCAGTGCTATCTGGGCTAGCGGAGCAGATACGCAGTATTTT.

The chain uses TRBV30 and TRBJ2-2, with a possible D match to TRBD1 (5 bases). The CDR3 extends over 16 amino acids. The V gene lost 1 base and the J gene lost 5 bases, with 17 bases spanning the gap. The germline V gene has CDR1 GTSNPN and CDR2 SVGIG (reference sequence). In DNA form, the CDR3 reads TGTGCCTGGAGTGCGTCACAGGTGGCGAGAACCGGGGAGCTGTTTTTT. Protein: CAWSASQVARTGELFF.

The gene calls are TRBV7-3 and TRBJ2-6; TRBD1 aligns across 8 bases. This CDR3 is built from 19 residues. V lost 5 bases to trimming and J lost 0 bases; unmatched junction nucleotides: 12. CDR1 is SGHTA and CDR2 is FQGTGA in the germline V gene. CDR3 DNA sequence: TGTGCCAGCAGCCTAAATGCGGGGACAGGCTCCTCTGGGGCCAACGTCCTGACTTTC. This encodes CASSLNAGTGSSGANVLTF.

The chain couples TRBV5-6 to TRBJ2-1; D gene ambiguous. Trimming left V 0 bases short and J 2 bases short, with 9 bases between. The CDR3 has 15 amino acids. Looked up from germline, CDR1 is SGHDT and CDR2 is YYEEEE. The CDR3 region is CASSLVTDTYNEQFF. The DNA of the CDR3 is TGTGCCAGCAGCTTGGTGACGGATACCTACAATGAGCAGTTCTTC.

This clonotype was seen only a few times. At one end the junction does not follow the germline gene, possibly because of a read error. The V and J genes are TRBV4-1 and TRBJ1-1, with 8 bases lining up with TRBD1. Germline V gene data show CDR1 as MGHRA and CDR2 as YSYEKL. The CDR3 runs 14 residues. Written as DNA, the CDR3 is TGCACCAGCAGCCAGGGGACAGGGAACACTGAAGCTTTCTTT. Its translation: CTSSQGTGNTEAFF.

This rearrangement joins TRBV21-1 to TRBJ2-5; no DNA check was done on the table's D call, TRBD1. TRBV21-1 is a listed pseudogene. This CDR3 contains 14 residues. The CDR3 is CASSARTGPNEQYF. The CDR3 DNA reads TGTGCCAGCAGCGCCCGGACAGGGCCCAATGAGCAGTACTTC.